What follows are 20 T cell receptor beta chains derived from one specimen sequenced in a study of a mutant IDH1 vaccine in newly diagnosed glioma. Time point meaning: week 5, during vaccination. Each dose of the vaccine consisted of 300 ug of mutant IDH1 20-mer peptide, with topical imiquimod. Repertoires were generated with immunoSEQ multiplex PCR, while TCRdb's copy carries only in-frame clones and drops some. The sample contains more than 40,000 clones, about three quarters of which appear only once. Their antigens are not known. Sequencing was performed on PBMCs, taken from a glioma patient whose treatment included an IDH1 peptide vaccine. The receptors derive from a middle-aged woman with glioma.

The genes are TRBV29-1 and TRBJ2-5; D might be TRBD2 (7 bases). The CDR3 length is 13 residues. Per germline, CDR1 SQVTM and CDR2 ANQGSEA. CDR3 nucleotides: TGCAGTTTCCCCAGGGGAGGGGGAGAGACCCAGTACTTC. This codes for CSFPRGGGETQYF. Together with reference TRBV29-1 and TRBJ2-5, the CDR3 gives the full variable domain: SAVISQKPSRDICQRGTSLTIQCQVDSQVTMMFWYRQQPGQSLTLIATANQGSEATYESGFVIDKFPISRPNLTFSTLTVSNMSPEDSSIYLCSFPRGGGETQYFGPGTRLLVL.

The V gene is TRBV7-8, the J gene TRBJ1-4, with D perhaps matching TRBD1 (6 bases). The CDR3 has 14 residues. The ends were cut back, 2 bases at V and 6 bases at J, with 10 bases in the middle. Germline V gives CDR1 SGHVS, CDR2 FQNEAQ. For the CDR3, the DNA is TGTGCCAGCAGCTTAAGGACAGCTTATGAAAAACTGTTTTTT. Encoded protein: CASSLRTAYEKLFF.

This chain links TRBV6-1 with TRBJ1-4, with D unresolved. CDR1 is MNHNS, CDR2 SASEGT, per germline. The CDR3 length is 15 residues. The germline V and J ends were trimmed by 2 bases and 1 base, with 8 bases remaining between them. CDR3 DNA sequence: TGTGCCAGCAGTGAATCGGTGGGAACTAATGAAAAACTGTTTTTT. This gives the protein CASSESVGTNEKLFF.

The rearrangement links TRBV6-4 to TRBJ2-1, with a tentative D call TRBD2 (7 bases). The CDR3 loop spans 15 amino acids. The germline V gene has CDR1 MRHNA and CDR2 SNTAGT. Trimming cost V 0 bases and J 6 bases, with 12 bases left between them. The chain's CDR3 is CASSDSGGGLNEQFF. CDR3 nucleotide sequence: TGTGCCAGCAGTGACTCTGGGGGGGGGCTCAATGAGCAGTTCTTC.

The chain has TRBV2 and TRBJ1-2; 12 nucleotides agree with TRBD1. The CDR3 length is 14 residues. Germline V lookup: CDR1 SNHLY, CDR2 FYNNEI. The junction had 5 bases not matched to a gene; V was cut back by 3 bases and J by 9 bases. The CDR3 here is CASSDRDRGRSYTF. The DNA of the CDR3 is TGTGCCAGCAGTGACCGGGACAGGGGGCGAAGCTACACCTTC.

This clone was recorded once. V usage is TRBV5-1 and J usage is TRBJ2-5; 7 positions agree with TRBD2. This CDR3 contains 15 residues. The germline V gene encodes CDR1 SGHRS and CDR2 YFSETQ. V was clipped by 2 bases and J by 2 bases; unmatched bases: 6. The CDR3: CASSFGAGVQETQYF. In DNA form, the CDR3 reads TGCGCCAGCAGCTTTGGGGCGGGGGTTCAAGAGACCCAGTACTTC.

The V and J genes are TRBV19 and TRBJ1-1; no reliable D call. The CDR3 is 15 residues long. The V end was cut by 0 bases, the J end by 5 bases, with 13 bases between. Germline assignment: CDR1 LNHDA and CDR2 SQIVND (reference sequence). This CDR3 is CASSIDRLAGTEAFF. CDR3 coding DNA: TGTGCCAGTAGTATAGATCGGCTGGCGGGGACTGAAGCTTTCTTT.

The J gene is TRBJ2-7, the V gene TRBV7-8; 10 bases line up with TRBD2. Trimming removed 5 bases from V and 4 bases from J; junction bases left unmatched: 5. The CDR3 contains 14 residues. Germline CDR1 SGHVS, CDR2 FQNEAQ. CDR3 region: CASSRSGGAYEQYF. In nucleotides, the CDR3 is TGTGCCAGCAGCCGCAGCGGGGGGGCTTACGAGCAGTACTTC.

This rearrangement joins TRBV6-1 to TRBJ1-4, with 7 bases identical to TRBD1. Trimming removed 6 bases from V and 8 bases from J; junction bases left unmatched: 3. This CDR3 is 12 amino acids long. The V gene's germline CDR1 is MNHNS and CDR2 SASEGT. The CDR3 reads CASSLQGEKLFF. CDR3 in DNA: TGTGCCAGCAGCCTACAGGGGGAAAAACTGTTTTTT.

This rearrangement joins TRBV5-4 to TRBJ2-7, with 12 bases aligning to TRBD1. The germline CDR1 and CDR2 sequences are SGHNT and YYREEE (reference sequence). The CDR3 covers 13 residues. Trimming took 4 bases from V and 6 from J; bases not matched to a gene: 2. The CDR3 protein is CASSRDRGREQYF. CDR3 nucleotides: TGTGCCAGCAGCCGGGACAGGGGGCGCGAGCAGTACTTC. Full variable domain (missing parts from reference TRBV5-4 and TRBJ2-7): ETGVTQSPTHLIKTRGQQVTLRCSSQSGHNTVSWYQQALGQGPQFIFQYYREEENGRGNFPPRFSGLQFPNYSSELNVNALELDDSALYLCASSRDRGREQYFGPGTRLTVT.

This chain joins TRBV15 and TRBJ2-7, with D tentatively TRBD2 (5 bases). The CDR3 consists of 14 residues. Trimming removed 1 base from V and 2 bases from J, with 9 bases in between. Germline V lookup: CDR1 LNHNV, CDR2 YYDKDF (reference sequence). In DNA, the CDR3 is TGTGCCACCAGCAGAGGCCGGGGAACCTACGAGCAGTACTTC. Its translation is CATSRGRGTYEQYF.

The chain combines TRBV5-6 with TRBJ1-2; 11 bases line up with TRBD1. CDR3 length equals 15 residues. From germline, CDR1 is SGHDT and CDR2 YYEEEE. J lost 6 bases, V lost 4 bases, and 8 bases had no gene match. Written as DNA, the CDR3 is TGTGCCAGCAGCAGTCTGGGGACAGGGGGAGATGGCTACACCTTC. Its protein is CASSSLGTGGDGYTF.

V gene TRBV5-6 combines with J gene TRBJ1-3; no firm D call. This CDR3 is built from 15 residues. Germline CDR1 reads SGHDT; CDR2 reads YYEEEE. V was trimmed by 6 bases and J by 3 bases, leaving 16 bases between them. In nucleotides, the CDR3 is TGTGCCAGCACCTATGGAGAGCTGCGTGGAAACACCATATATTTT. Translation gives CASTYGELRGNTIYF.

This rearrangement joins TRBV6-5 to TRBJ1-6, with TRBD1 as a possible D gene (6 bases). The ends were cut back, 9 bases at V and 10 bases at J, with 22 bases in the middle. The CDR3 extends over 15 amino acids. Germline CDR1 is MNHEY and CDR2 is SVGAGI. CDR3 in DNA: TGTGCCAGAAGGACAGCGACTACTCAAAAGTCACCCCTCCACTTT. Translated, it gives CARRTATTQKSPLHF.

The chain recombines TRBV5-1 with TRBJ2-7, with 9 bases matching TRBD1. The J segment lost 7 bases and the V segment lost 4 bases, leaving 9 bases of the junction unmatched. The germline gives CDR1 SGHRS, CDR2 YFSETQ. The CDR3 extends over 14 amino acids. The CDR3 spells CASSTGQGGREQYF. The DNA of the CDR3 is TGCGCCAGCAGCACGGGACAGGGTGGGAGGGAGCAGTACTTC.

The chain joins TRBV11-2 to TRBJ2-5, with 11 nucleotides matching TRBD2. The length of the CDR3 is 15 residues. The germline CDR1 and CDR2 sequences are SGHAT and FQNNGV. Trimming at V came to 1 base and at J to 4 bases, leaving 2 bases not matched to a gene. CDR3 residues: CASSLGTSGLETQYF. CDR3 in DNA: TGTGCCAGCAGCTTAGGGACTAGCGGGTTAGAGACCCAGTACTTC.

In the case of this clone: One end of the junction does not line up with germline, which may come from a read error. This chain joins TRBV7-7 and TRBJ2-5; 9 bases are shared with TRBD2. The CDR3 has 16 amino acids. CDR1 is SSHAT, CDR2 FNYEAQ, per germline (reference sequence). CDR3 DNA: TGTGCTAGCAGCCCAAATAGCGGGGGAGTCCAAGAGACCCAGTACTTC. Its protein product is CASSPNSGGVQETQYF.

The chain combines TRBV7-9 with TRBJ2-7, with a tentative D call TRBD1 (6 bases). V was pared by 4 bases and J by 7 bases, with 11 bases between. This CDR3 is built from 12 residues. CDR1 SEHNR and CDR2 FQNEAQ come from the germline V gene (reference sequence). The CDR3 protein is CASSSGQGEQYF. CDR3 nucleotide sequence: TGTGCCAGCAGCTCGGGACAAGGTGAGCAGTACTTC.

J is TRBJ1-6 and V is TRBV5-1; D gene ambiguous. CDR3 size: 15 residues. The germline V and J ends were trimmed by 4 bases and 13 bases, with 21 bases remaining between them. Germline CDR1 and CDR2: SGHRS and YFSETQ. DNA for the CDR3: TGCGCCAGCAGCATATCGACAAGGGCCGATTTCCCCCTCCACTTT. Its protein product is CASSISTRADFPLHF.

The rearrangement links TRBV7-2 to TRBJ2-1, with D unresolved. The V gene lost 7 bases and the J gene lost 0 bases, with 10 bases spanning the gap. Germline values: CDR1 SGHTA, CDR2 FQGNSA. This CDR3 has 14 amino acids. For the CDR3, the DNA is TGTGCCAGCATCCCTTGGGGCTCCTACAATGAGCAGTTCTTC. It specifies CASIPWGSYNEQFF.